This T cell receptor beta chain was recovered during a study of shared clonotypes between healthy human individuals. Findings and limits, study-wide: The sharing of 5% to 6.5% of naive CD4 clonotypes was seen across a handful of donors. Naive subsets tended to show greater estimated richness than memory subsets. Generation of non-shared clonotypes was less probable than generation of clonotypes shared by all four donors.

Generated by immunoSEQ multiplex PCR, the TCRdb table keeps only in-frame clones and is missing some. The sample holds around 560,000 clones, approximately 95% seen once. With regard to this clone: The antigen is undetermined.

Selected positively for CCR7 and CD45RO-negative, naive CD8 cells excluded terminally differentiated effector memory CD45RA+ cells. Nashville, Tennessee was home to all donors, each a Caucasian adult. Specimen: naive CD8+ T cells sorted from blood. This sequence was found in a woman aged 25 to 45 in good health.

CDR3 nucleotide sequence: TGTGCCAGCAGCTTTCGGGACACTGAAGCTTTCTTT. Translated: CASSFRDTEAFF. This sequence joins TRBV5-4 and TRBJ1-1; D is ambiguous. V lost 2 bases and J lost 3, with 5 bases in between. CDR3 size: 12 residues. Germline CDR1 SGHNT, CDR2 YYREEE (reference sequence).